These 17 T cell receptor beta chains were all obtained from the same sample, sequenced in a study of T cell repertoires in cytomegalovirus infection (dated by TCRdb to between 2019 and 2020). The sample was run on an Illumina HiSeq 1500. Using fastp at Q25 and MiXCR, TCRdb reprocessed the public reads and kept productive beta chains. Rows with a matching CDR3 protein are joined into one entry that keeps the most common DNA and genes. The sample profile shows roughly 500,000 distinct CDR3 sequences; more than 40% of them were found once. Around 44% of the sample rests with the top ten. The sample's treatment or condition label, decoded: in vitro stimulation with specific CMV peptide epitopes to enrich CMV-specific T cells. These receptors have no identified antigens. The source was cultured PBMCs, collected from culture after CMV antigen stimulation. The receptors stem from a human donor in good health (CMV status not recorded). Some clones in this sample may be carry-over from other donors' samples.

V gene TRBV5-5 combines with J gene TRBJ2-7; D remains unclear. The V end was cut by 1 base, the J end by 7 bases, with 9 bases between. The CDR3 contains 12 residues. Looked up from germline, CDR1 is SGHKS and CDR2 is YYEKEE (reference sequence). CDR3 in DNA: TGTGCCAGCAGCTTGCCCCCCGAGGAGCAGTACTTC. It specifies CASSLPPEEQYF.

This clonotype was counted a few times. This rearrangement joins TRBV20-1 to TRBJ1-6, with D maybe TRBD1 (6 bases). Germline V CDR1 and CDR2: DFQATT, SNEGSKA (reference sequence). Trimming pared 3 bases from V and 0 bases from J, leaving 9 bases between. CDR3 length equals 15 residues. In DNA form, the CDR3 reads TGCAGTGCTAGGGACAGAAGCTCCTATAATTCACCCCTCCACTTT. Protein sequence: CSARDRSSYNSPLHF.

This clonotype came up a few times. The CDR3 region is CASGGSITDTQYF. DNA for the CDR3: TGTGCCAGCGGGGGATCCATAACAGATACGCAGTATTTT. The V call is TRBV6-1, the J call TRBJ2-3; D tentatively fits TRBD1 or TRBD2 (5 bases each). In germline, CDR1 is MNHNS, CDR2 SASEGT. The CDR3 extends over 13 amino acids. The V end was cut by 8 bases, the J end by 3 bases, with 12 bases between.

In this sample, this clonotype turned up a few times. The CDR3 DNA reads as TGTGCCAGCAGCCTCCGGGCTGGCGGGGGGGCGTCGGACACCGGGGAGCTGTTTTTT. This translates into CASSLRAGGGASDTGELFF. The rearrangement uses TRBV4-2 and TRBJ2-2; the match to TRBD2 covers 9 bases. The trim removed 4 bases at V and 3 bases at J, leaving 15 bases unmatched. Germline V gives CDR1 LGHNA, CDR2 YNFKEQ. The CDR3 is 19 residues long.

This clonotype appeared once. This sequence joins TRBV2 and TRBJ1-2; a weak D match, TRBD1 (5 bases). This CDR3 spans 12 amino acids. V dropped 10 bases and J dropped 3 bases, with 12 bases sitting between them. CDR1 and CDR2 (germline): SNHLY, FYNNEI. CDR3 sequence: CAMGTGDYGYTF. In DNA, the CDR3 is TGTGCCATGGGAACAGGCGACTATGGCTACACCTTC. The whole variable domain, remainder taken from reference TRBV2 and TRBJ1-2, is EPEVTQTPSHQVTQMGQEVILRCVPISNHLYFYWYRQILGQKVEFLVSFYNNEISEKSEIFDDQFSVERPDGSNFTLKIRSTKLEDSAMYFCAMGTGDYGYTFGSGTRLTVV.

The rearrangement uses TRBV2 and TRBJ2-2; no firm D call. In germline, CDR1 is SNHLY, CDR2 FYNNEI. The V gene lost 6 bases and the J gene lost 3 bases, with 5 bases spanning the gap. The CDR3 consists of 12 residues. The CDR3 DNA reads TGTGCCAGCAGGATATACACCGGGGAGCTGTTTTTT. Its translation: CASRIYTGELFF.

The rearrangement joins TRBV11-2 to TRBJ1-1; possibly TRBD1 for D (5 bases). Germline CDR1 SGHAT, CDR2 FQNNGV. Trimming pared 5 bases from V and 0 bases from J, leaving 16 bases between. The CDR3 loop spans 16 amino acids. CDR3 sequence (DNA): TGTGCCAGCAGCCCACCTGGGGGGTCCATGAACACTGAAGCTTTCTTT. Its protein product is CASSPPGGSMNTEAFF.

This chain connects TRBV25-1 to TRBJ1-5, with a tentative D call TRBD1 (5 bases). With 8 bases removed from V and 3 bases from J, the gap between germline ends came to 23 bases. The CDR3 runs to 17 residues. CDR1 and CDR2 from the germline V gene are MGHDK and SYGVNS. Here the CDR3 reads CASGVPSSGPINQPQHF. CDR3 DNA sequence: TGTGCCAGCGGTGTGCCCTCTTCGGGGCCTATCAATCAGCCCCAGCATTTT.

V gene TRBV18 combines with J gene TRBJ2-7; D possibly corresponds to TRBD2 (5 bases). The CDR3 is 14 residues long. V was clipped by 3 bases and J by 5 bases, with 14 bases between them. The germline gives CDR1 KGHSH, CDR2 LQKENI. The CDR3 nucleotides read TGTGCCAGCTCACCTGGACCGGGGTCCGACGAGCAGTACTTC. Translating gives CASSPGPGSDEQYF.

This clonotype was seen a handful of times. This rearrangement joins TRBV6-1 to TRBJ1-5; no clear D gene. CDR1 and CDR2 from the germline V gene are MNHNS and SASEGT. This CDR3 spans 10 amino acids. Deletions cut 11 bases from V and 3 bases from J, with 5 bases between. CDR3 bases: TGTGCCCGAGCCAATCAGCCCCAGCATTTT. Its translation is CARANQPQHF.

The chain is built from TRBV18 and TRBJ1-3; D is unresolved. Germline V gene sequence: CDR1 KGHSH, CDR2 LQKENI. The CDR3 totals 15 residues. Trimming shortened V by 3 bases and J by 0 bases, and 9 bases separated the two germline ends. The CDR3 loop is CASSPSGSSGNTIYF. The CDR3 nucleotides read TGTGCCAGCTCACCCTCCGGGAGCTCTGGAAACACCATATATTTT. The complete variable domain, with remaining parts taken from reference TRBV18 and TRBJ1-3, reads NAGVMQNPRHLVRRRGQEARLRCSPMKGHSHVYWYRQLPEEGLKFMVYLQKENIIDESGMPKERFSAEFPKEGPSILRIQQVVRGDSAAYFCASSPSGSSGNTIYFGEGSWLTVV.

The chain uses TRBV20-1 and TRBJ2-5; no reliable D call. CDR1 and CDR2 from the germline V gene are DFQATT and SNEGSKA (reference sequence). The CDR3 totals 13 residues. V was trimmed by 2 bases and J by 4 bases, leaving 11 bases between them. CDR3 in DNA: TGCAGTGCTAGATATCCCGGCACAGAGACCCAGTACTTC. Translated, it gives CSARYPGTETQYF.

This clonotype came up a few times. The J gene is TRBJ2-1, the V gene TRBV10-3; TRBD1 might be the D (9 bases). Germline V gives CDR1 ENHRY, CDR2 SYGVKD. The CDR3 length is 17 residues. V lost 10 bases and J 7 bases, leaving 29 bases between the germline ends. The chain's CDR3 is CASHRGLGRGGTNEQFF. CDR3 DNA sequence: TGTGCCAGCCACAGGGGGCTAGGACGGGGGGGTACTAATGAGCAGTTCTTC.

The CDR3 nucleotides are TGTGCCAGTAGTATAAGACTGGGCCTGGGGAACACCGGGGAGCTGTTTTTT. Its translation is CASSIRLGLGNTGELFF. This chain uses TRBV19 with TRBJ2-2, with D uncertain. With 2 bases removed from V and 1 base from J, the gap between germline ends came to 14 bases. CDR3 length: 17 residues. The germline V gene has CDR1 LNHDA and CDR2 SQIVND (reference sequence).

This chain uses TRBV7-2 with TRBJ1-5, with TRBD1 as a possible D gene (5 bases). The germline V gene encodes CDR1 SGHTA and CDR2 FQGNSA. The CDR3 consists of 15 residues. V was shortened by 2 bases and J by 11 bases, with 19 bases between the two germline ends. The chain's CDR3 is CASSLNPQVQGSQHF. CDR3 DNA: TGTGCCAGCAGCTTAAATCCGCAGGTCCAGGGATCCCAGCATTTT.

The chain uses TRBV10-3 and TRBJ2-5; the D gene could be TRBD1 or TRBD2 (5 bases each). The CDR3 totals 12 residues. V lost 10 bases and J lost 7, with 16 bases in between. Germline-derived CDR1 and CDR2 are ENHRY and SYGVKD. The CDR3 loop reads CATGWDGLTQYF. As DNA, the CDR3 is TGTGCCACGGGGTGGGACGGCCTGACCCAGTACTTC.

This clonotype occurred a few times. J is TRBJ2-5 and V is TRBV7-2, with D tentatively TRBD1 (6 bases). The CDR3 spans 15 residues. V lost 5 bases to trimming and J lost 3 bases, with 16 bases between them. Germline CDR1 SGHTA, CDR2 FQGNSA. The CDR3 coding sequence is TGTGCCAGCAGCCCCGACAGGATCGTGAAAGAGACCCAGTACTTC. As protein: CASSPDRIVKETQYF.